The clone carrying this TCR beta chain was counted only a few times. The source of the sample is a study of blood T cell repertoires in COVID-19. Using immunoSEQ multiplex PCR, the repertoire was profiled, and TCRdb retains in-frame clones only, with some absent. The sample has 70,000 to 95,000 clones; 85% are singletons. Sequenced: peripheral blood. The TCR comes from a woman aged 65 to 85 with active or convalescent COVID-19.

As DNA, the CDR3 is TGTGCCAGCAGCTTAGCGAGGGGCTACACCTTC. This codes for CASSLARGYTF. The chain uses TRBV7-9 and TRBJ1-2; D gene uncertain. Trimming removed 0 bases from V and 8 bases from J, with 4 bases in between. Germline V gives CDR1 SEHNR, CDR2 FQNEAQ (reference sequence). The CDR3 contains 11 residues. Full variable domain (outside the CDR3, taken from reference TRBV7-9 and TRBJ1-2): DTGVSQNPRHKITKRGQNVTFRCDPISEHNRLYWYRQTLGQGPEFLTYFQNEAQLEKSRLLSDRFSAERPKGSFSTLEIQRTEQGDSAMYLCASSLARGYTFGSGTRLTVV.